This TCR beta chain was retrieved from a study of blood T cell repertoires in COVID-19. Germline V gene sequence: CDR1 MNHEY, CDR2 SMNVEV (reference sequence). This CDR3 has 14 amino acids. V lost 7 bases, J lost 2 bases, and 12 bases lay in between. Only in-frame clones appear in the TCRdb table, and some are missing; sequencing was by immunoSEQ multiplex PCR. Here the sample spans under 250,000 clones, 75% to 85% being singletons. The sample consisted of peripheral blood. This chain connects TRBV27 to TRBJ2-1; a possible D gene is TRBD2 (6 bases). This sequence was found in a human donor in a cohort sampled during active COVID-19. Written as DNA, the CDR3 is TGTGCCAGCAACGCGGGCGGGGCCTACAATGAGCAGTTCTTC. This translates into CASNAGGAYNEQFF.